The clone carrying this T cell receptor (beta chain) appeared once. What it recognizes is unknown. The CDR3 is 15 residues long. V lost 6 bases, J lost 0 bases, and 16 bases lay in between. Germline CDR1 reads SQVTM; CDR2 reads ANQGSEA. Use of 60 Vbeta and 13 Jbeta primers characterized the PCR. TCRdb's copy holds only in-frame clones and misses some; the assay was immunoSEQ multiplex PCR. This sample has about 190,000 clones, with about 86% found just once. The sample comes from a study of cytomegalovirus exposure and HLA in healthy donors. The study, taken as a whole, reports: Both high specificity and high sensitivity reportedly marked the classifier's diagnosis of cytomegalovirus status. V- and J-gene trimming in TCR beta was tied to a missense DCLRE1C variant by an analysis performed later. TRBV6-2, TRBV6-3 and some other V segments were excluded as indistinguishable.

V gene TRBV29-1 combines with J gene TRBJ2-3; tentative D call: TRBD1 (6 bases). Sequenced sample: PBMCs. This receptor was taken from a woman aged 30 to 39 in good health and CMV-seronegative. CDR3: CSVDPGTRSTDTQYF. The DNA of the CDR3 is TGCAGCGTCGATCCCGGGACAAGAAGCACAGATACGCAGTATTTT.